This is a list of T cell receptor beta chains from one sample in a study of identical twins. TCRdb reanalysed the 5' RACE reads using MiXCR and keeps one entry per CDR3 protein. The sample includes about 790,000 distinct CDR3 sequences, roughly 20% seen only once; the top ten take over 10%. This sample also belongs to another study, concerning T cells expressing NK-cell markers.

The material sequenced was PBMCs. These receptors were obtained from a woman younger than 30 in good health. The CDR3 runs from the conserved cysteine through the conserved F or W. Fields, in order: CDR3 DNA, CDR3 protein, D gene, J gene, clone size, V gene. A D gene is named only where the DNA matches it firmly. Size is omitted from some rows. Given values are once, few, many or a class for expanded clones.

DNA: TGTGCCAGCAGTCCCCGACAGGGAAACACTGAAGCTTTCTTT
CDR3: CASSPRQGNTEAFF
D: TRBD1
J: TRBJ1-1
size: many
V: TRBV12-3/TRBV12-4

DNA: TGCAGTGCTAGCTCATCTGACAGCGGACTGGGTCCTGAAGCTTTCTTT
CDR3: CSASSSDSGLGPEAFF
D: .
J: TRBJ1-1
size: .
V: TRBV20-1

DNA: TGCAGCGTTGAATCGCCTAGCGGGGCCTACAATGAGCAGTTCTTC
CDR3: CSVESPSGAYNEQFF
D: TRBD2
J: TRBJ2-1
size: few
V: TRBV29-1

DNA: TGCGCCAGCAGCCCCTTCATCTCTGGGGCCAACGTCCTGACTTTC
CDR3: CASSPFISGANVLTF
D: .
J: TRBJ2-6
size: .
V: TRBV5-1

DNA: TGCGCCAGCAGCCCACAGGGTACGGCTCTTGAAGCTTTCTTT
CDR3: CASSPQGTALEAFF
D: .
J: TRBJ1-1
size: few
V: TRBV5-1

DNA: TGCAGTGCTATAGGATATAATGGTAGGACAGGGGTAAAAGACAATGAGCAGTTCTTC
CDR3: CSAIGYNGRTGVKDNEQFF
D: TRBD1
J: TRBJ2-1
size: .
V: TRBV20-1

DNA: TGCGCCAGCAGCATAGACCGACAGGGGAATACCTACGAGCAGTACTTC
CDR3: CASSIDRQGNTYEQYF
D: TRBD1
J: TRBJ2-7
size: .
V: TRBV5-1

DNA: TGTGCCTGGAGTGTAGACGGGAGAACCGAGCAGTACTTC
CDR3: CAWSVDGRTEQYF
D: .
J: TRBJ2-7
size: .
V: TRBV30

DNA: TGTGCCAGCAGTTACTCGTTAGAGAACACTGAAGCTTTCTTT
CDR3: CASSYSLENTEAFF
D: .
J: TRBJ1-1
size: .
V: TRBV6-5

DNA: TGTGCCAGCAGCCACCGACAGGGTTCGAGTTACAATGAGCAGTTCTTC
CDR3: CASSHRQGSSYNEQFF
D: TRBD1
J: TRBJ2-1
size: few
V: TRBV12-3/TRBV12-4

DNA: TGTGCCAGCAGCTTTCACCCGGACAGGGGTCGATCTCAGCCCCAGCATTTT
CDR3: CASSFHPDRGRSQPQHF
D: TRBD1
J: TRBJ1-5
size: once
V: TRBV7-8

DNA: TGTGCCAGCAGCGAAGGACCCCTCTACAATGAGCAGTTCTTC
CDR3: CASSEGPLYNEQFF
D: .
J: TRBJ2-1
size: few
V: TRBV9

DNA: TGTGCCAGCAGCTTAGAACCGAGTAGGCCTACCACCTACAATGAGCAGTTCTTC
CDR3: CASSLEPSRPTTYNEQFF
D: .
J: TRBJ2-1
size: .
V: TRBV7-7

DNA: TGTGCCAGCAGCTGGGGGGTCTCCTACGAGCAGTACTTC
CDR3: CASSWGVSYEQYF
D: .
J: TRBJ2-7
size: many
V: TRBV7-9

DNA: TGTGCCAGCAGCCGACAGGGCGGGGCTGGGGCCAACGTCCTGACTTTC
CDR3: CASSRQGGAGANVLTF
D: .
J: TRBJ2-6
size: .
V: TRBV11-2

DNA: TGTGCCAGCAGTTTTGCCAACAATGAGCAGTTCTTC
CDR3: CASSFANNEQFF
D: .
J: TRBJ2-1
size: few
V: TRBV12-3/TRBV12-4

DNA: TGCAGTGCCCCGGGGCTAGCGGAGCAGTTCTTC
CDR3: CSAPGLAEQFF
D: .
J: TRBJ2-1
size: .
V: TRBV20-1

DNA: TGTGCCAGCAGCTCGATACTAGCGGGCGGCAATGAGCAGTTCTTC
CDR3: CASSSILAGGNEQFF
D: TRBD2
J: TRBJ2-1
size: few
V: TRBV11-2

DNA: TGTGCCAGCGGACCTAGCGGGAGGAGGGAGCTGTTTTTT
CDR3: CASGPSGRRELFF
D: TRBD2
J: TRBJ2-2
size: many
V: TRBV7-2

DNA: TGCAGTGCTATGGGAAACACCATATATTTT
CDR3: CSAMGNTIYF
D: .
J: TRBJ1-3
size: few
V: TRBV20-1

DNA: TGCGCCAGCAGCTCCGAATATTCAGCGGCCCTTATTTCCCAAGAGACCCAGTACTTC
CDR3: CASSSEYSAALISQETQYF
D: .
J: TRBJ2-5
size: .
V: TRBV5-1

DNA: TGTGCCAGCAGCTGGGGGGCCCTAACGGGTGGCTACACCTTC
CDR3: CASSWGALTGGYTF
D: .
J: TRBJ1-2
size: .
V: TRBV5-5

DNA: TGCAGCGTTGAGTCTCTCGGTATGAACACTGAAGCTTTCTTT
CDR3: CSVESLGMNTEAFF
D: .
J: TRBJ1-1
size: .
V: TRBV29-1

DNA: TGTGCCAGCAGCCCCCCAGAAGCGGGGGGGTACAATGAGCAGTTCTTC
CDR3: CASSPPEAGGYNEQFF
D: TRBD2
J: TRBJ2-1
size: once
V: TRBV9

DNA: TGTGCCAGCAGCCAAGGGGGATTCCGGAACTACAATGAGCAGTTCTTC
CDR3: CASSQGGFRNYNEQFF
D: .
J: TRBJ2-1
size: .
V: TRBV3-1

DNA: TGTGCCAGCAGTTTAGCCCAGGATGGGCAAGAGACCCAGTACTTC
CDR3: CASSLAQDGQETQYF
D: .
J: TRBJ2-5
size: few
V: TRBV12-3/TRBV12-4

DNA: TGTGCCAGCAGCTTATTAGTCGTTCCGAACACCGGGGAGCTGTTTTTT
CDR3: CASSLLVVPNTGELFF
D: .
J: TRBJ2-2
size: .
V: TRBV7-2

DNA: TGTGCCACAGCCCTCGGACCCTCCACTGAAGCTTTCTTT
CDR3: CATALGPSTEAFF
D: .
J: TRBJ1-1
size: .
V: TRBV25-1

DNA: TGTGCCTGGAGCGGGGGACAGCAAGAGACCCAGTACTTC
CDR3: CAWSGGQQETQYF
D: .
J: TRBJ2-5
size: .
V: TRBV30

DNA: TGTGCCAGCAGTTACAGGGGGCAAGAGTACTTC
CDR3: CASSYRGQEYF
D: TRBD1
J: TRBJ2-7
size: few
V: TRBV7-9

DNA: TGTGCCTCAGCTTTCCCCGCGGCGCAGTTCTTC
CDR3: CASAFPAAQFF
D: .
J: TRBJ2-1
size: few
V: TRBV30

DNA: TGCAGTGCTAATAGCGGGGCAAAGTACGAGCAGTACTTC
CDR3: CSANSGAKYEQYF
D: TRBD2
J: TRBJ2-7
size: many
V: TRBV20-1

DNA: TGTGCCAGCAGTTACACTGGGCCCCATGAGCAGTTCTTC
CDR3: CASSYTGPHEQFF
D: .
J: TRBJ2-1
size: .
V: TRBV6-2/TRBV6-3

DNA: TGTGCCAGCAGTGAACCGGGACTAGCGGTTAGCTCCTACAATGAGCAGTTCTTC
CDR3: CASSEPGLAVSSYNEQFF
D: TRBD2
J: TRBJ2-1
size: .
V: TRBV2

DNA: TGTGCCAGCAGTTTTAGGGCAGATACGCAGTATTTT
CDR3: CASSFRADTQYF
D: .
J: TRBJ2-3
size: many
V: TRBV12-3/TRBV12-4

DNA: TGTGCCAGCAGCTTAGGCAGACAGGCTTATGGCTACACCTTC
CDR3: CASSLGRQAYGYTF
D: .
J: TRBJ1-2
size: .
V: TRBV7-2

DNA: TGCGCCAGCAGTTGGGCGGGGAGCACAGATACGCAGTATTTT
CDR3: CASSWAGSTDTQYF
D: .
J: TRBJ2-3
size: few
V: TRBV10-2

DNA: TGCAGTGCTCCAGCCTCTCTAGCGGGAGTGACAAACATTCAGTACTTC
CDR3: CSAPASLAGVTNIQYF
D: TRBD2
J: TRBJ2-4
size: .
V: TRBV20-1

DNA: TGTGCCAGCTCACCCGGGGCAGGAGGAGAGACCCAGTACTTC
CDR3: CASSPGAGGETQYF
D: .
J: TRBJ2-5
size: .
V: TRBV18

DNA: TGCAGCGTTGAAGGTTTGAGGGGCGAAGGGACAGATACGCAGTATTTT
CDR3: CSVEGLRGEGTDTQYF
D: .
J: TRBJ2-3
size: few
V: TRBV29-1

DNA: TGTGCCAGCAGCCACGCAGGACGGGAAGGTCGGGAGCAGTACTTC
CDR3: CASSHAGREGREQYF
D: .
J: TRBJ2-7
size: .
V: TRBV7-9

DNA: TGTGCCAGCAGCCCCCCTCCGACGACAGAGGAGGCAGATACGCAGTATTTT
CDR3: CASSPPPTTEEADTQYF
D: .
J: TRBJ2-3
size: few
V: TRBV7-9

DNA: TGCGCCAGCAGCCACCGGACTAGCGGGAGCAACGAGCAGTACTTC
CDR3: CASSHRTSGSNEQYF
D: TRBD2
J: TRBJ2-7
size: few
V: TRBV4-1

DNA: TGTGCCAGCAGCCAAGTAGGTCGAACCGGGGAGCTGTTTTTT
CDR3: CASSQVGRTGELFF
D: .
J: TRBJ2-2
size: few
V: TRBV3-1